What follows is one TCR beta chain and its context. This sample was taken from a study of blood T cell repertoires in COVID-19. Study-level background: Researchers got acute and convalescent COVID-19 samples from the United States, Italy and Spain. PBMCs, B-cell-depleted T cells, or T cells provided the cDNA or gDNA that made up the material.

Germline loops: CDR1 SGHRS, CDR2 YFSETQ. The CDR3 has 14 residues. Germline trimming cut 1 base from V and 6 bases from J; bases unmatched to any gene: 6. Study processing details: Amplifying reference gene primers gave estimates of nucleated cell counts. Profiling relied on immunoSEQ multiplex PCR, and the TCRdb table lists in-frame clones only, not all of them. D and trimming come from the DNA, and the V and J calls and clone size come from that table. The table lists around 80,000 clones, roughly 89% of them singletons. The receptor was derived from a man between 60 and 75 years old with acute or convalescent COVID-19. The chain recombines TRBV5-1 with TRBJ1-2; 7 bases agree with TRBD1. The sample taken for sequencing was peripheral blood. The CDR3 DNA follows: TGCGCCAGCAGCTTGTTAGGACAGGTGGATGGCTACACCTTC. Translation gives CASSLLGQVDGYTF.